The 24 T cell receptor delta chains below all came from one sample that was sequenced in a study of Vδ1+ human thymocytes (dated by TCRdb to 2017 to 2018). Overall study results and their limits: In contrast to oligoclonal peripheral blood repertoires, thymic TRG and TRD repertoires appeared to be highly polyclonal with Gaussian CDR3 length distributions.

Antigen specificity for these receptors is unknown. The instrument was an Illumina MiSeq. RNA extraction was performed with the RNeasy mini kit, and reverse transcription was done with Superscript III. CDR3 amplicons were produced by multiplex PCR using pooled V-gene forward primers and a constant-region reverse primer with Illumina adaptor overhangs. The public reads were reprocessed by TCRdb using CATT, and rows of matching DNA were later combined. The sample data list roughly 56,000 delta-chain clones, and roughly 16% of these were observed just once. Under 0.5% of the sample goes to the ten largest clones. The sequenced sample consisted of Vdelta1+ gamma-delta thymocytes from the thymus. Per the publication, the cell subset or site label means: FACS-sorted CD3+ TCRalphabeta- TCRVdelta1+ TCRVdelta2- thymocytes. Every receptor here comes from a girl younger than two who had congenital heart surgery.

This chain joins TRDV1 and TRDJ1, with 10 bases fitting TRDD3. Germline CDR1 reads TSWWSYY; CDR2 reads QGS. Trimming at V came to 3 bases and at J to 0 bases, leaving 7 bases not matched to a gene. There are 17 residues in the CDR3. CDR3 sequence reads: CALGDHTGGLYTDKLIF. The CDR3 DNA sequence: TGTGCTCTTGGGGATCATACTGGGGGATTGTACACCGATAAACTCATCTTT.

The sample holds a few counts of this clone. This sequence joins TRDV2 and TRDJ1; 11 bases agree with TRDD3. V trimming: 7 bases; J trimming: 3 bases; junction bases outside the gene matches: 21. Germline V CDR1 and CDR2: GEAIGNYY, EKD. The CDR3 extends over 19 amino acids. CDR3 in DNA: TGTGCCTGGTCTGTTTCCCCGTACTGGGGGATAACCCACGCCGATAAACTCATCTTT. It codes for CAWSVSPYWGITHADKLIF.

J is TRDJ1 and V is TRDV1; D is possibly TRDD3 (5 bases). The length of the CDR3 is 16 residues. Trimming shortened V by 0 bases and J by 3 bases, and 14 bases separated the two germline ends. Germline values: CDR1 TSWWSYY, CDR2 QGS. The CDR3 DNA sequence: TGTGCTCTTGGGGAACTGCCTCGTACCTGGGCCGATAAACTCATCTTT. It translates to CALGELPRTWADKLIF.

The chain employs TRDV1 and TRDJ1, with 12 bases aligning to TRDD3. The CDR3 sequence is 18 residues long. With V trimmed by 4 bases and J by 0 bases, 9 bases remained unmatched. Looked up from germline, CDR1 is TSWWSYY and CDR2 is QGS. CDR3 DNA sequence: TGTGCTCTTGGGGGCCCGTACTGGGGGATACAGTACACCGATAAACTCATCTTT. Translating gives CALGGPYWGIQYTDKLIF.

The rearrangement links TRDV1 to TRDJ1; 13 positions match TRDD3. The CDR3 is made up of 21 amino acids. CDR1 TSWWSYY and CDR2 QGS come from the germline V gene. J was trimmed by 0 bases and V by 4 bases; bases with no gene match: 17. CDR3 bases: TGTGCTCTTGGGGGCCCGTTCTCCGACTGGGGGATACGCGGGAACACCGATAAACTCATCTTT. Translating it yields CALGGPFSDWGIRGNTDKLIF.

The chain couples TRDV1 to TRDJ1; D gene uncertain. The ends were cut back, 7 bases at V and 4 bases at J, with 13 bases in the middle. The CDR3 runs to 13 residues. The germline V gene encodes CDR1 TSWWSYY and CDR2 QGS. The DNA for the CDR3 is TGTGCTCTTGCGGGTCCCCGGGACGATAAACTCATCTTT. Translation gives CALAGPRDDKLIF.

This clone was observed a handful of times. This sequence joins TRDV1 and TRDJ1; no clear D gene. V was pared by 3 bases and J by 1 base, with 15 bases between. Germline-derived CDR1 and CDR2 are TSWWSYY and QGS. The CDR3 is made up of 16 amino acids. CDR3 nucleotides: TGTGCTCTTGGGGACGGTGTTAACCCGCCCACCGATAAACTCATCTTT. Translating it yields CALGDGVNPPTDKLIF.

About this clone itself: One junction end disagrees with the germline gene, perhaps due to a read error. The sample contains more than one DNA sequence encoding this CDR3. The chain employs TRDV2 and TRDJ1, with TRDD3 matching over 9 bases. The length of the CDR3 is 19 residues. Germline assignment: CDR1 GEAIGNYY and CDR2 EKD. The DNA for the CDR3 is TGCGCCTGTGACACGGACGGCTGGGGGATTTTTACTCCCACCGATAAACTCATCTTT. Translated: CACDTDGWGIFTPTDKLIF.

This clone has more than one count but fewer than ten. This chain uses TRDV1 with TRDJ1; 8 bases fit TRDD3. Trimming took 5 bases from V and 1 from J; bases not matched to a gene: 30. This CDR3 is 23 amino acids long. CDR1 and CDR2 from the germline V gene are TSWWSYY and QGS. This chain's CDR3 is CALGPTTARLTNWGPLVTDKLIF. DNA of the CDR3: TGTGCTCTTGGGCCTACGACGGCCAGGTTGACCAACTGGGGGCCCCTAGTCACCGATAAACTCATCTTT.

The chain is built from TRDV1 and TRDJ1; TRDD2 matches at 9 bases. CDR1 is TSWWSYY, CDR2 QGS, per germline. This CDR3 is 20 amino acids long. The trim removed 1 base at V and 4 bases at J, leaving 19 bases unmatched. As DNA, the CDR3 is TGTGCTCTTGGGGAACGGGGAACCTTCCTACGAGGGGGGGCCGGCGATAAACTCATCTTT. It encodes CALGERGTFLRGGAGDKLIF.

The chain employs TRDV2 and TRDJ1, with unresolved D. CDR1 GEAIGNYY and CDR2 EKD come from the germline V gene. This CDR3 is built from 15 residues. The ends were cut back, 7 bases at V and 0 bases at J, with 17 bases in the middle. DNA of the CDR3: TGTGCCTGCCCGCTAATTCTCCGGAACACCGATAAACTCATCTTT. Translation: CACPLILRNTDKLIF.

The chain combines TRDV1 with TRDJ1; TRDD3 matches 12 bases. This CDR3 spans 20 amino acids. V dropped 0 bases and J dropped 10; count of bases not matched to a gene: 21. Germline V gene data show CDR1 as TSWWSYY and CDR2 as QGS. The CDR3 loop is CALGELSESYPVLGDTGLIF. CDR3 coding DNA: TGTGCTCTTGGGGAACTATCGGAGTCCTACCCAGTACTGGGGGATACAGGACTCATCTTT.

This clone appeared a few times. The rearrangement joins TRDV1 to TRDJ1; D is ambiguous. Trimming shortened V by 4 bases and J by 5 bases, and 11 bases separated the two germline ends. The CDR3 runs to 13 residues. Germline V gene data show CDR1 as TSWWSYY and CDR2 as QGS. DNA for the CDR3: TGTGCTCTTGGGGCTAATGCGGGGGATAAACTCATCTTT. It codes for CALGANAGDKLIF.

This clone was detected only a few times. The chain combines TRDV1 with TRDJ1; D is unclear. V lost 0 bases, J lost 2 bases, and 34 bases lay in between. The CDR3 is made up of 23 amino acids. Germline CDR1 and CDR2: TSWWSYY and QGS. The CDR3 coding sequence is TGTGCTCTTGGGGAACTAGAGCGCTATCACCCAACCCTCTCGGTCCTGGTAACCGATAAACTCATCTTT. Translated: CALGELERYHPTLSVLVTDKLIF.

V gene TRDV1 combines with J gene TRDJ1; D is ambiguous. From germline, CDR1 is TSWWSYY and CDR2 QGS. Trimming cost V 2 bases and J 4 bases, with 20 bases left between them. This CDR3 is built from 17 residues. The chain's CDR3 is CALGERSDPPYCDKLIF. The DNA for the CDR3 is TGTGCTCTTGGGGAAAGATCTGACCCACCGTATTGCGATAAACTCATCTTT.

The gene calls are TRDV1 and TRDJ1, with 11 bases matching TRDD3. V gave up 2 bases and J gave up 0 bases; unmatched junction bases: 20. Germline V gives CDR1 TSWWSYY, CDR2 QGS. The CDR3 is 22 residues long. CDR3 in DNA: TGTGCTCTTGGGGAATCGCCCCCCGGTTGGGGGATACGCTTGGAGGACACCGATAAACTCATCTTT. Amino acids: CALGESPPGWGIRLEDTDKLIF.

This clone came up a few times. The V call is TRDV1, the J call TRDJ1; TRDD3 might be the D (5 bases). Germline V CDR1 and CDR2: TSWWSYY, QGS. This CDR3 has 16 residues. Trimming took off 5 bases at V and 4 bases at J, with 20 bases between the two ends. CDR3 residues: CALGSPGTWGDDKLIF. The CDR3 DNA is TGTGCTCTTGGGTCACCCGGAACGTGGGGTGACGATAAACTCATCTTT.

This clone showed up just a few times. Its ends do not fully match the called genes, so a read error is possible. Other DNA sequences of this sample code for an identical CDR3. The chain couples TRAV29/DV5 to TRDJ1; no firm D call. The CDR3 has 16 amino acids. The germline V gene encodes CDR1 NSMFDY and CDR2 ISSIKDK. The CDR3 protein is CAANLDISPRTDKLIF. In DNA, the CDR3 is TGTGCCGCAAACCTAGATATTTCACCCAGAACCGATAAACTCATCTTT.

This clone was seen more than once but under ten times. This sequence joins TRDV1 and TRDJ1; 13 nucleotides align to TRDD3. The ends lost 1 base at V and 3 bases at J; junction bases unmatched: 44. From germline, CDR1 is TSWWSYY and CDR2 QGS. The CDR3 has 30 residues. The DNA for the CDR3 is TGTGCTCTTGGGGAACCCTTAGAGACTTCACCTATTCCCTCACCGTACTGGGGGATACGCGAAGAGAGAGGCGCCGATAAACTCATCTTT. Translation gives CALGEPLETSPIPSPYWGIREERGADKLIF.

The rearrangement joins TRDV1 to TRDJ1; the match to TRDD3 covers 12 bases. Losses at the gene ends were 3 bases for V and 0 bases for J; bases not matched to a gene: 23. The CDR3 is 23 residues long. Germline V gene data show CDR1 as TSWWSYY and CDR2 as QGS. The CDR3 DNA sequence: TGTGCTCTTGGGGACCCTAACTTCCTACCCCGTACTGGGGGATACCCGTACACCGATAAACTCATCTTT. Amino acid sequence: CALGDPNFLPRTGGYPYTDKLIF.

The rearrangement links TRDV1 to TRDJ1; 12 nucleotides agree with TRDD3. The V gene's germline CDR1 is TSWWSYY and CDR2 QGS. The CDR3 spans 22 residues. J gave up 0 bases and V 4 bases, and 21 bases lay outside the gene matches. CDR3 bases: TGTGCTCTTGGGGGGGGGTTGGTGGACTGGGGGATACACCCAGCGTACACCGATAAACTCATCTTT. Translation: CALGGGLVDWGIHPAYTDKLIF.

The sample holds a few counts of this clone. The V call is TRDV1, the J call TRDJ1, with TRDD3 as a possible D gene (7 bases). Germline V gene sequence: CDR1 TSWWSYY, CDR2 QGS. This CDR3 comprises 20 residues. The germline V and J ends were trimmed by 5 bases and 0 bases, with 28 bases remaining between them. CDR3 nucleotide sequence: TGTGCTCTTGGGAAATTCCTAGGAGGATACGATTCAATGTACACCGATAAACTCATCTTT. It is translated as CALGKFLGGYDSMYTDKLIF.

V and J are TRDV1 and TRDJ1; TRDD3 matches 9 bases. CDR3 length: 21 residues. Trimming removed 1 base from V and 4 bases from J; junction bases left unmatched: 22. In germline, CDR1 is TSWWSYY, CDR2 QGS. This chain's CDR3 is CALGERRSYIGDTPYGDKLIF. In DNA form, the CDR3 reads TGTGCTCTTGGGGAACGTAGATCCTACATAGGGGATACGCCGTACGGCGATAAACTCATCTTT.

This clone was observed a few times. V usage is TRDV1 and J usage is TRDJ1; 10 positions match TRDD3. The length of the CDR3 is 20 residues. Trimming cost V 0 bases and J 0 bases; bases outside gene matches: 13. CDR1 and CDR2 (germline): TSWWSYY, QGS. The chain's CDR3 is CALGELHWGISHKYTDKLIF. CDR3 coding DNA: TGTGCTCTTGGGGAACTCCACTGGGGGATTTCACATAAGTACACCGATAAACTCATCTTT.